The next 9 T cell receptor beta chains were all read from a single sample in a study of CD8 T cells in ankylosing spondylitis. TCRdb itself ran the 5' RACE reads through MiXCR, one entry per CDR3 protein. This table holds 200,000 to 250,000 distinct CDR3 sequences, under 35% found once. Input material: blood, either unsorted or a sorted T cell fraction (not recorded which). The receptors derive from a male donor with ankylosing spondylitis or in good health (not recorded which).

This clonotype was found a few times. The rearrangement joins TRBV5-6 to TRBJ2-1; 8 nucleotides align to TRBD2. J lost 0 bases, V lost 3 bases, and 5 bases had no gene match. CDR1 is SGHDT, CDR2 YYEEEE, per germline. The CDR3 extends over 16 amino acids. DNA for the CDR3: TGTGCCAGCAGCTCGGGGGGGGGGAGCTCCTACAATGAGCAGTTCTTC. Protein: CASSSGGGSSYNEQFF.

The chain has TRBV20-1 and TRBJ2-3; maybe TRBD2 (7 bases). Germline V CDR1 and CDR2: DFQATT, SNEGSKA (reference sequence). V gave up 1 base and J gave up 2 bases, with 16 bases separating them. The CDR3 extends over 16 amino acids. CDR3 sequence (DNA): TGCAGTGCTAGAGTCTCGGGGGGCGCACCCACAGATACGCAGTATTTT. Amino acids: CSARVSGGAPTDTQYF.

This sequence joins TRBV20-1 and TRBJ2-7; TRBD2 matches at 9 bases. In germline, CDR1 is DFQATT, CDR2 SNEGSKA (reference sequence). The V and J ends lost 3 bases and 5 bases, in that order; junction bases with no gene match: 11. The CDR3 sequence is 15 residues long. For the CDR3, the DNA is TGCAGTGCTAGCGGAGGCGGGGGGGCCTGGAACGAGCAGTACTTC. Residues: CSASGGGGAWNEQYF.

This clonotype occurred a few times. This chain uses TRBV5-1 with TRBJ2-3; D might be TRBD2 (7 bases). The V end lost 4 bases, the J end lost 4 bases, and 19 bases lay between the germline ends. From germline, CDR1 is SGHRS and CDR2 YFSETQ. The CDR3 extends over 16 amino acids. The DNA for the CDR3 is TGCGCCAGCAGCGATCGCATGGACGGGGGGCCAGATACGCAGTATTTT. The encoded protein is CASSDRMDGGPDTQYF.

This clonotype was detected only a few times. The chain has TRBV29-1 and TRBJ1-2; perhaps TRBD1 as D (5 bases). The length of the CDR3 is 11 residues. Per the germline V gene, CDR1 is SQVTM and CDR2 is ANQGSEA. Trimming removed 0 bases at V and 7 bases at J, with 6 bases between. The CDR3 DNA reads TGCAGCGTTGAAGATAGGGGTGGCTACACCTTC. Protein product: CSVEDRGGYTF.

This clonotype was picked up a small number of times. The chain has TRBV12-3 or TRBV12-4 and TRBJ2-3; 9 positions match TRBD2. The CDR3 length is 14 residues. Trimming removed 5 bases from V and 8 bases from J; junction bases left unmatched: 8. The CDR3 DNA reads as TGTGCCAGCAGTCCAGAGACTAGCGGCGCTACGCAGTATTTT. This codes for CASSPETSGATQYF.

The chain recombines TRBV12-3 or TRBV12-4 with TRBJ1-1; 7 bases fit TRBD1. The CDR3 is made up of 18 amino acids. V lost 8 bases and J lost 11; bases outside the gene matches: 29. Here the CDR3 DNA reads TGTGCCAGCTGCCAAACATCACACATCTGGGACAGTGTTTTGTCGGCTTTCTTT. This gives the protein CASCQTSHIWDSVLSAFF.

This clonotype came up a few times. J is TRBJ2-3 and V is TRBV4-2; 12 nucleotides line up with TRBD2. The CDR3 consists of 16 residues. The V gene end was trimmed by 1 base and the J gene end by 2 bases; junction bases not matched to a gene: 1. Germline CDR1 LGHNA, CDR2 YNFKEQ. This CDR3 is CASSQASGGATDTQYF. The CDR3 coding sequence is TGTGCCAGCAGCCAAGCTAGCGGGGGGGCCACAGATACGCAGTATTTT.

This clonotype was observed a few times. The V call is TRBV20-1, the J call TRBJ2-3; 7 bases match TRBD2. The trim removed 5 bases at V and 2 bases at J, leaving 7 bases unmatched. Germline loops: CDR1 DFQATT, CDR2 SNEGSKA (reference sequence). The CDR3 is 14 amino acids. The CDR3 coding sequence is TGCAGTGCTCTGAGCGGGGCCCCCACAGATACGCAGTATTTT. The encoded protein is CSALSGAPTDTQYF.